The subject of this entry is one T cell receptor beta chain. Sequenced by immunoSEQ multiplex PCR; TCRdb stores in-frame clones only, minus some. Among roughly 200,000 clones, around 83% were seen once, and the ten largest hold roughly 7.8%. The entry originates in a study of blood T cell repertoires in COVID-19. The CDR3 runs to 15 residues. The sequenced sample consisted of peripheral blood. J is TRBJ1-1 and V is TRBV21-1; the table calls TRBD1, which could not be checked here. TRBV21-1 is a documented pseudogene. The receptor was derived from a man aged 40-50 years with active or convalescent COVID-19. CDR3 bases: TGTGCCAGCAGCGGTCCGACAGGCCCGAACACTGAAGCTTTCTTT. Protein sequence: CASSGPTGPNTEAFF.